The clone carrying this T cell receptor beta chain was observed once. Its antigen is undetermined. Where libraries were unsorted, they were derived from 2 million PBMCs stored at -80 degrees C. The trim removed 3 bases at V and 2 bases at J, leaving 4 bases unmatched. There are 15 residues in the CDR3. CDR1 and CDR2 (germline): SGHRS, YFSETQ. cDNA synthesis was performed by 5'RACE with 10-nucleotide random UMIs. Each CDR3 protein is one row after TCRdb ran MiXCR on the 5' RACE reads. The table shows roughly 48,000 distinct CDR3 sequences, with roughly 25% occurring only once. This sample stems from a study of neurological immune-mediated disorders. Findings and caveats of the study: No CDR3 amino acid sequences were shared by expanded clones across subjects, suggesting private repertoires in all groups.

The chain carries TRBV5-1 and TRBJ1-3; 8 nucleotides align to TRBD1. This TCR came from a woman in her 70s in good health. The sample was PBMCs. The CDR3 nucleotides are TGCGCCAGCAGCTCTACAGGGGGAACTGGAAACACCATATATTTT. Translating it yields CASSSTGGTGNTIYF.